This T cell receptor beta chain originates from a study of a mutant IDH1 vaccine in newly diagnosed glioma. Across the whole study: V12 fell at week 35 and V13, the study end, at week 47. Regarding the study as a whole: Evidence of vaccine-induced immune responses was documented in approximately 93% of patients.

V was cut by 2 bases and J by 7 bases, with 10 bases left in between. The CDR3 covers 14 residues. In germline, CDR1 is SGHDT, CDR2 YYEEEE. The assay was immunoSEQ multiplex PCR, and TCRdb's table has in-frame clones only and misses some. The sample holds approximately 30,000 clones; more than 75% are singletons and the top ten take 6.5% to 9.5%. This clone was counted only a few times. Its antigen is unknown. This sample's time point: week 35, safety follow-up. Every vaccine dose comprised 300 ug of mutant IDH1 20-mer peptide plus topical imiquimod. There were new WHO grade 3 or 4 astrocytomas in the donors, and these were IDH1-mutant and ATRX-lost.

The sequences come from PBMCs, collected from a glioma patient whose treatment included an IDH1 peptide vaccine. This TCR was sampled from a man aged 50 to 59 with glioma. The chain links TRBV5-6 to TRBJ1-6; D might be TRBD1 (5 bases). The CDR3, as DNA: TGTGCCAGCAGCTTAGGGGACGGCAATTCACCCCTCCACTTT. This codes for CASSLGDGNSPLHF.